This T cell receptor (beta chain) was captured by sequencing in a study of PD-1 blockade in classical Hodgkin lymphoma. Trimming left V 4 bases short and J 8 bases short, with 21 bases between. CDR1 is SGHDT, CDR2 YYEEEE, per germline. The CDR3 has 15 residues. Time point of the sample: cycle 4 day 1 (C4D1), after 5 to 7 weeks of nivolumab. The patients all showed relapse after autologous stem cell transplantation, while their brentuximab vedotin exposure varied. Clones were sequenced by immunoSEQ multiplex PCR, and TCRdb holds only the in-frame ones, with some missing. The data show about 50,000 clones, around 90% seen once.

The material was peripheral blood mononuclear cells (PBMCs), obtained before the fourth cycle of nivolumab. The TCR comes from a human donor with classical Hodgkin lymphoma. The chain links TRBV5-6 to TRBJ1-2; TRBD1 might be the D (5 bases). In nucleotides, the CDR3 is TGTGCCAGCAGCCTGGAAGGGGACGAAGCTGAGGGCTACACCTTC. It specifies CASSLEGDEAEGYTF.